Each of the 13 T cell receptor beta chains below was sequenced from the same sample in a study of OX40 agonist ivuxolimab in advanced cancers. Here immunoSEQ multiplex PCR was the method, and the copy in TCRdb shows in-frame clones only, minus some. The repertoire consists of some 86,000 clones, with roughly 84% occurring once and the leading ten covering approximately 6.5%. The sequences come from CD4+ or CD8+ T cells sorted from blood, collected in a trial of the OX40 agonist ivuxolimab. These receptors were collected from an adult with an advanced solid tumor such as melanoma, head and neck, liver or kidney cancer.

The rearrangement joins TRBV19 to TRBJ1-5; D is undetermined. V was trimmed by 9 bases and J by 4 bases, leaving 13 bases between them. The CDR3 has 13 residues. Germline CDR1 and CDR2: LNHDA and SQIVND (reference sequence). The CDR3 bases are TGTGCCAGCCGTAAAGGACGTAATCAGCCCCAGCATTTT. It specifies CASRKGRNQPQHF.

J is TRBJ2-2 and V is TRBV2; D uncertain. V was trimmed by 6 bases and J by 3 bases, leaving 8 bases between them. CDR1 is SNHLY, CDR2 FYNNEI, per germline. This CDR3 has 13 amino acids. CDR3 sequence: CASRDQYTGELFF. CDR3 nucleotide sequence: TGTGCCAGCAGGGACCAATACACCGGGGAGCTGTTTTTT.

This chain joins TRBV14 and TRBJ2-1; D uncertain. The CDR3 is made up of 13 amino acids. The germline gives CDR1 SGHDN, CDR2 FVKESK. The V end was cut by 1 base, the J end by 9 bases, with 10 bases between. DNA for the CDR3: TGTGCCAGCAGCCAAGGGGTCTTAGGTGAGCAGTTCTTC. It encodes CASSQGVLGEQFF.

This clone was detected only a few times. The chain has TRBV5-1 and TRBJ1-2; D might be TRBD1 (6 bases). The V gene's germline CDR1 is SGHRS and CDR2 YFSETQ. Trimming left V 4 bases short and J 3 bases short, with 10 bases between. CDR3 length equals 13 residues. This chain's CDR3 is CASSQDSYYGYTF. CDR3 DNA: TGCGCCAGCAGCCAGGACAGCTACTATGGCTACACCTTC.

The chain uses TRBV29-1 and TRBJ2-5; D not resolved. Germline V gene data show CDR1 as SQVTM and CDR2 as ANQGSEA. V shed 5 bases and J shed 1 base, with 8 bases lying between them. CDR3 length: 12 residues. CDR3 nucleotides: TGCAGCGTTAGTCAGCTCCAAGAGACCCAGTACTTC. Its protein is CSVSQLQETQYF.

This chain joins TRBV28 and TRBJ1-2, with D unresolved. V was cut by 2 bases and J by 4 bases, with 11 bases left in between. Germline CDR1 MDHEN, CDR2 SYDVKM. The CDR3 contains 14 residues. The CDR3 is CASSLQARGYGYTF. The DNA for the CDR3 is TGTGCCAGCAGTTTACAGGCTCGGGGCTATGGCTACACCTTC.

V is TRBV7-9 and J is TRBJ2-5; possible D gene TRBD2, 5 bases. Germline CDR1 reads SEHNR; CDR2 reads FQNEAQ (reference sequence). The CDR3 has 14 residues. Trimming stripped 5 bases from V and 3 bases from J, with 13 bases between. DNA for the CDR3: TGTGCCAGCAGCCAGCGCGGGCAGGAAGAGACCCAGTACTTC. This sequence encodes CASSQRGQEETQYF. The variable domain in full, completed from reference TRBV7-9 and TRBJ2-5, reads DTGVSQNPRHKITKRGQNVTFRCDPISEHNRLYWYRQTLGQGPEFLTYFQNEAQLEKSRLLSDRFSAERPKGSFSTLEIQRTEQGDSAMYLCASSQRGQEETQYFGPGTRLLVL.

The rearrangement links TRBV6-4 to TRBJ2-2; D perhaps matches TRBD2 (6 bases). This CDR3 has 15 amino acids. The germline V gene has CDR1 MRHNA and CDR2 SNTAGT. V shed 4 bases and J shed 4 bases, with 13 bases lying between them. This CDR3 is CASSVGSGPTGELFF. CDR3 DNA sequence: TGTGCCAGCAGTGTGGGTAGCGGACCCACCGGGGAGCTGTTTTTT.

The chain uses TRBV6-1 and TRBJ1-2; 7 nucleotides agree with TRBD1. V was clipped by 6 bases and J by 2 bases; unmatched bases: 0. This CDR3 has 12 residues. Germline CDR1 and CDR2: MNHNS and SASEGT. The CDR3 bases are TGTGCCAGCAGGACAGGGAACTATGGCTACACCTTC. Translating gives CASRTGNYGYTF.

The chain recombines TRBV2 with TRBJ1-5; tentatively, D is TRBD1 (6 bases). CDR1 is SNHLY, CDR2 FYNNEI, per germline. V was trimmed by 6 bases and J by 4 bases, leaving 13 bases between them. This CDR3 is built from 14 residues. The CDR3 DNA follows: TGTGCCAGCAGCGTTAACAGGGAGAATCAGCCCCAGCATTTT. Translating it yields CASSVNRENQPQHF.

The chain joins TRBV6-5 to TRBJ1-1; weak D call: TRBD1 (5 bases). Trimming removed 2 bases at V and 1 base at J, with 8 bases between. This CDR3 is built from 14 residues. CDR1 is MNHEY and CDR2 is SVGAGI in the germline V gene. The CDR3: CASSYTGGNTEAFF. The CDR3 nucleotides read TGTGCCAGCAGTTACACAGGCGGGAACACTGAAGCTTTCTTT.

V is TRBV27 and J is TRBJ1-6, with D possibly matching TRBD1 (6 bases). V was cut by 5 bases and J by 6 bases, with 17 bases left in between. The V gene's germline CDR1 is MNHEY and CDR2 SMNVEV (reference sequence). This CDR3 is 16 amino acids long. The CDR3 here is CASSLRGPWGNSPLHF. DNA of the CDR3: TGTGCCAGCAGTCTCCGGGGGCCCTGGGGTAATTCACCCCTCCACTTT.

Only a few counts were recorded for this clone. V gene TRBV29-1 combines with J gene TRBJ1-1; D is unresolved. Germline CDR1 reads SQVTM; CDR2 reads ANQGSEA. The CDR3 length is 13 residues. Trimming left V 2 bases short and J 3 bases short, with 10 bases between. The CDR3 loop is CSVERQTDTEAFF. DNA of the CDR3: TGCAGCGTTGAACGGCAGACGGACACTGAAGCTTTCTTT. The full variable domain, completed using reference TRBV29-1 and TRBJ1-1, is SAVISQKPSRDICQRGTSLTIQCQVDSQVTMMFWYRQQPGQSLTLIATANQGSEATYESGFVIDKFPISRPNLTFSTLTVSNMSPEDSSIYLCSVERQTDTEAFFGQGTRLTVV.